Sequencing of this T cell receptor beta chain was carried out in a study of CD8 T cells in ankylosing spondylitis. The study's findings and limits: As reported, disease-linked clones showed significant enrichment in matched ankylosing spondylitis synovial fluid. Fewer than 10 highly homologous variants formed a TCR beta motif that appeared characteristic of ankylosing spondylitis blood. Disease-linked clones were CD8+ and relatively rare in peripheral blood.

The TCR beta libraries were generated through quantitative 5'-RACE incorporating molecular barcodes. TCRdb re-called the 5' RACE reads through MiXCR, storing one row per CDR3 protein. There are 25,000 to 35,000 distinct CDR3 sequences in the sample; 14% occur only once, and 36% lies in the top ten. V lost 0 bases and J lost 6, with 11 bases in between. This CDR3 spans 15 amino acids. Looked up from germline, CDR1 is SGHTA and CDR2 is FQGTGA. Comments on this clonotype: Its antigen remains unknown.

Material for sequencing was blood. The J gene is TRBJ2-2, the V gene TRBV7-3; the D gene is possibly TRBD1 (6 bases). This TCR was recovered from a male donor with ankylosing spondylitis or in good health (not recorded which). CDR3 amino acids: CASSLTATGAGELFF. DNA of the CDR3: TGTGCCAGCAGCTTAACAGCGACAGGCGCCGGGGAGCTGTTTTTT.